This passage covers 21 T cell receptor beta chains from one sample sequenced in a study of blood T cell repertoires in COVID-19. The protocol was immunoSEQ multiplex PCR, while the TCRdb copy is restricted to in-frame clones and leaves out a portion. The top ten hold approximately 5.9% of the sample, which has about 200,000 clones, roughly three quarters seen once. Specimen: peripheral blood. All receptors come from a woman between 35 and 50 years old with COVID-19, enrolled during active disease.

V usage is TRBV4-1 and J usage is TRBJ1-2; 7 bases are shared with TRBD1. V shed 4 bases and J 8 bases; nucleotides not matched to a gene: 10. The CDR3 sequence is 14 residues long. Germline V lookup: CDR1 MGHRA, CDR2 YSYEKL. CDR3 residues: CASSPDRDARGYTF. CDR3 sequence (DNA): TGCGCCAGCAGCCCTGACAGGGACGCGAGGGGCTACACCTTC.

The gene calls are TRBV5-1 and TRBJ2-5; 8 positions match TRBD2. CDR1 SGHRS and CDR2 YFSETQ come from the germline V gene. The CDR3 consists of 15 residues. J was trimmed by 5 bases and V by 0 bases; bases with no gene match: 6. The CDR3 DNA is TGCGCCAGCAGCTTGGGACCGGGGGGGACGGAGACCCAGTACTTC. Amino acid sequence: CASSLGPGGTETQYF.

Details on this clone: This same CDR3 is encoded by further DNA sequences in the sample. The chain has TRBV4-1 and TRBJ1-2, with unresolved D. V lost 1 base and J 3 bases, leaving 9 bases between the germline ends. The V gene's germline CDR1 is MGHRA and CDR2 YSYEKL. The CDR3 extends over 14 amino acids. CDR3 DNA sequence: TGCGCCAGCAGCCAAGTAAGCGGGTACTATGGCTACACCTTC. This gives the protein CASSQVSGYYGYTF.

In its sample, this clone was seen a few times. The CDR3 DNA sequence: TGTGCCAGCAGCAAACAGGGGGGTCAGCCCCAGCATTTT. It encodes CASSKQGGQPQHF. V gene TRBV7-6 combines with J gene TRBJ1-5; 8 bases agree with TRBD1. Germline V gives CDR1 SGHVS, CDR2 FNYEAQ. The CDR3 has 13 residues. V lost 5 bases, J lost 6 bases, and 3 bases stayed unmatched.

This clone was seen at least ten times. The rearrangement joins TRBV2 to TRBJ2-1, with 8 bases identical to TRBD2. This CDR3 contains 16 residues. Unmatched junction bases numbered 8, after V lost 2 bases and J lost 5 bases. Germline lookup yields CDR1 SNHLY and CDR2 FYNNEI. DNA of the CDR3: TGTGCCAGCAGTGAACTCCCCGGGACTAGAGACAATGAGCAGTTCTTC. Translating gives CASSELPGTRDNEQFF.

The rearrangement uses TRBV3-1 (or the pseudogene TRBV3-2) and TRBJ2-1; TRBD2 matches 8 bases. CDR1 is LGHDT, CDR2 YNNKEL, per germline (reference sequence). CDR3 length: 17 residues. Losses at the gene ends were 2 bases for V and 4 bases for J; bases not matched to a gene: 10. The CDR3 region is CASSQNLAGGAYNEQFF. As DNA, the CDR3 is TGTGCCAGCAGCCAAAATCTCGCCGGGGGGGCTTACAATGAGCAGTTCTTC.

The V and J genes are TRBV6-2 or TRBV6-3 and TRBJ2-7; 10 positions agree with TRBD1. This CDR3 contains 16 residues. CDR1 and CDR2 (germline): MNHEY, SVGEGT. V shed 2 bases and J 5 bases; nucleotides not matched to a gene: 9. CDR3 loop: CASSYPSTGGGDEQYF. The CDR3 region has the DNA TGTGCCAGCAGTTACCCTTCGACAGGGGGCGGGGACGAGCAGTACTTC.

The chain links TRBV6-1 to TRBJ2-7; D perhaps matches TRBD1 (5 bases). The germline V gene encodes CDR1 MNHNS and CDR2 SASEGT. The CDR3 has 11 amino acids. With 3 bases removed from V and 6 bases from J, the gap between germline ends came to 6 bases. The CDR3 protein is CASSDRAEQYF. CDR3 in DNA: TGTGCCAGCAGTGACAGGGCCGAGCAGTACTTC.

As for this clone: No DNA is shown, since the ends of the CDR3 on it are uncertain; the CDR3 is the one TCRdb lists. This rearrangement joins TRBV6-5 to TRBJ2-5; TRBD1, as called in the table, went unchecked against the DNA. The CDR3 is 15 amino acids long, termini counted. Germline CDR1 reads MNHEY; CDR2 reads SVGAGI. This chain's CDR3 is CATSSSGQGVETQYF.

The chain links TRBV6-1 to TRBJ1-4; D gene ambiguous. The V end lost 2 bases, the J end lost 5 bases, and 9 bases lay between the germline ends. This CDR3 is 14 amino acids long. Germline V lookup: CDR1 MNHNS, CDR2 SASEGT. The chain's CDR3 is CASSESRLNEKLFF. The CDR3 nucleotides read TGTGCCAGCAGTGAAAGCAGGCTGAATGAAAAACTGTTTTTT.

This rearrangement joins TRBV11-1 to TRBJ2-5; 8 nucleotides agree with TRBD2. The junction had 8 bases not matched to a gene; V was cut back by 6 bases and J by 5 bases. The CDR3 length is 14 residues. Germline V gene lookup returns CDR1 SGHAT and CDR2 FQDESV (reference sequence). CDR3 coding DNA: TGTGCCAGCAGTTACGGGGGGGCAGGGGAGACCCAGTACTTC. Translation: CASSYGGAGETQYF.

The sample holds one count of this clone. The chain joins TRBV29-1 to TRBJ1-5, with D tentatively TRBD1 (6 bases). CDR3 length: 15 residues. Looked up from germline, CDR1 is SQVTM and CDR2 is ANQGSEA. V was clipped by 6 bases and J by 2 bases, with 17 bases between them. CDR3 DNA: TGCAGCGTCGTTACAGGGAACCTCCGCAATCAGCCCCAGCATTTT. Residues: CSVVTGNLRNQPQHF.

The V gene is TRBV6-6, the J gene TRBJ2-7; 8 nucleotides align to TRBD1. With 4 bases clipped from V and 4 bases from J, the junction kept 9 bases outside the gene matches. Germline V gene data show CDR1 as MNHNY and CDR2 as SVGAGI (reference sequence). The CDR3 consists of 15 residues. The CDR3 is CASSFPGQAEYEQYF. The CDR3 DNA reads TGTGCCAGCAGTTTCCCGGGACAGGCGGAATACGAGCAGTACTTC.

V usage is TRBV24-1 and J usage is TRBJ1-4, with D possibly being TRBD1 (5 bases). Trimming left V 5 bases short and J 8 bases short, with 17 bases between. Germline V gene data show CDR1 as KGHDR and CDR2 as SFDVKD. The CDR3 consists of 15 residues. Written as DNA, the CDR3 is TGTGCCACCAGTGCGATGGACAAGGTTGCGGAAAAACTGTTTTTT. It codes for CATSAMDKVAEKLFF.

The V gene is TRBV28, the J gene TRBJ2-5, with 11 bases matching TRBD2. Germline V lookup: CDR1 MDHEN, CDR2 SYDVKM. CDR3 size: 17 residues. J was trimmed by 1 base and V by 8 bases; bases with no gene match: 12. The CDR3, as DNA: TGTGCCAGCTGCCTTAGCGGGGGGGCCACGGTCCAAGAGACCCAGTACTTC. Protein sequence: CASCLSGGATVQETQYF.

The CDR3 coding sequence is TGTGCCAGCAGCTTGAGACTAGACGCCACAGATACGCAGTATTTT. It specifies CASSLRLDATDTQYF. The rearrangement links TRBV7-6 to TRBJ2-3, with D perhaps TRBD2 (6 bases). Per germline, CDR1 SGHVS and CDR2 FNYEAQ. CDR3 length: 15 residues. V shed 3 bases and J shed 2 bases, with 12 bases lying between them.

CDR3 sequence: CASSPVGQGAPGNTIYF. The CDR3 nucleotides read TGTGCCAGCTCCCCCGTCGGACAGGGGGCGCCCGGAAACACCATATATTTT. The J gene is TRBJ1-3, the V gene TRBV18, with 11 nucleotides matching TRBD1. The germline V gene has CDR1 KGHSH and CDR2 LQKENI. Trimming at V came to 6 bases and at J to 4 bases, leaving 11 bases not matched to a gene. The CDR3 has 17 residues.

This clone is a singleton in its sample. The chain combines TRBV14 with TRBJ1-3; the D is unclear. In germline, CDR1 is SGHDN, CDR2 FVKESK. V was clipped by 2 bases and J by 0 bases, with 17 bases between them. This CDR3 is 18 amino acids long. CDR3 in DNA: TGTGCCAGCAGCCAAAACCGATACGGCGGCTCCTCTGGAAACACCATATATTTT. This encodes CASSQNRYGGSSGNTIYF. Based on the CDR3 plus reference TRBV14 and TRBJ1-3, the full variable domain is EAGVTQFPSHSVIEKGQTVTLRCDPISGHDNLYWYRRVMGKEIKFLLHFVKESKQDESGMPNNRFLAERTGGTYSTLKVQPAELEDSGVYFCASSQNRYGGSSGNTIYFGEGSWLTVV.

CDR3 sequence (DNA): TGTGCCAGCAGACCCTACATACGAAGACAGGGACCCTACGAGCAGTACTTC. This translates into CASRPYIRRQGPYEQYF. V usage is TRBV7-6 and J usage is TRBJ2-7, with 7 bases that match TRBD1. In germline, CDR1 is SGHVS, CDR2 FNYEAQ. This CDR3 spans 17 amino acids. V dropped 6 bases and J dropped 2; count of bases not matched to a gene: 16.

The chain joins TRBV10-1 to TRBJ1-2; TRBD1 agrees at 7 bases. CDR3 length: 18 amino acids. V dropped 3 bases and J dropped 6; count of bases not matched to a gene: 19. Germline V gene data show CDR1 as WNHNN and CDR2 as SYGVQD (reference sequence). The CDR3 spells CASSESRVPRQGIDGYTF. The CDR3 nucleotides are TGCGCCAGCAGTGAATCACGGGTCCCGAGACAGGGAATTGATGGCTACACCTTC.

CDR3 in DNA: TGCGCCAGCAGCTCCCGGGCTGGACAGATGCCCTACGAGCAGTACTTC. Protein sequence: CASSSRAGQMPYEQYF. The chain carries TRBV5-1 and TRBJ2-7; D may be TRBD1 (6 bases). The CDR3 sequence is 16 residues long. V lost 3 bases and J lost 2, with 18 bases in between. In germline, CDR1 is SGHRS, CDR2 YFSETQ.